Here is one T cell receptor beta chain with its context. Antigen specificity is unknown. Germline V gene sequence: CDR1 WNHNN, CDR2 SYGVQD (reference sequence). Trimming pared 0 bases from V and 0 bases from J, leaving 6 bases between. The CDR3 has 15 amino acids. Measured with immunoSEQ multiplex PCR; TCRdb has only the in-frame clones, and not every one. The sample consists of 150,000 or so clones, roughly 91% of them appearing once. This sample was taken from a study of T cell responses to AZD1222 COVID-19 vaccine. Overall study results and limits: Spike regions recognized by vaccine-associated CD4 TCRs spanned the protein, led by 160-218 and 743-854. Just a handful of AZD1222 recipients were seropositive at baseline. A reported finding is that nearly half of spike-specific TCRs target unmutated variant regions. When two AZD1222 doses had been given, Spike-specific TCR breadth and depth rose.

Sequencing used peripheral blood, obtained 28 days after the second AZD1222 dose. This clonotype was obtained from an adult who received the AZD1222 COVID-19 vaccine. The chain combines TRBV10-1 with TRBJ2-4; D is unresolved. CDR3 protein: CASSESSLAKNIQYF. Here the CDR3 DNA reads TGCGCCAGCAGTGAGTCCAGTCTAGCCAAAAACATTCAGTACTTC.